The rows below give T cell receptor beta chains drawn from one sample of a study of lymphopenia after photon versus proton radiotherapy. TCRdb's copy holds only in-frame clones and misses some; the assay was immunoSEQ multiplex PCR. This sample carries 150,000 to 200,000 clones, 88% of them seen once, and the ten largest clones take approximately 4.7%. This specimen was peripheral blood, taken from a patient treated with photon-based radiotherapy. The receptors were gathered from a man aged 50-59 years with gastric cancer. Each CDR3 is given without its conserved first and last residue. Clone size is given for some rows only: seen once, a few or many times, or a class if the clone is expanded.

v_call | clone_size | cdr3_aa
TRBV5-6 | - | ASSLVQDVTEAF
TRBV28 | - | ASRTGGRGTGELF
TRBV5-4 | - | ASSIQGAGNQPQH
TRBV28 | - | ASSFLAGPSNQPQH
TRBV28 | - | ASSDGRGITDTQY
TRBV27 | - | ASGDEQF
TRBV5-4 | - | ASSATGYEQY
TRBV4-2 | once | ASSQGLGGFGGRTDTQY
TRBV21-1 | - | ASSKDPGASDCPMNTEAF
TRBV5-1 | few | ASRFGTSGSYEQY